Listed here are 18 T cell receptor beta chains from one sample, sequenced in a study of blood T cell repertoires in COVID-19. TCRdb's table, derived via immunoSEQ multiplex PCR, lists solely in-frame clones and lacks some. In the table there are about 120,000 clones, around 90% of which are singletons. Sequencing was performed on peripheral blood. All receptors come from a woman aged 45-65 years with active or convalescent COVID-19.

The table lists this clone with a count of one. V and J are TRBV12-3 or TRBV12-4 and TRBJ1-1; TRBD1 matches at 10 bases. V trimming: 6 bases; J trimming: 7 bases; junction bases outside the gene matches: 5. This CDR3 is built from 13 residues. CDR3 residues: CASSTGQGIEAFF. DNA of the CDR3: TGTGCCAGCAGCACGGGACAGGGGATTGAAGCTTTCTTT.

This chain uses TRBV7-8 with TRBJ1-1; D remains ambiguous. The CDR3 contains 14 residues. Germline CDR1 SGHVS, CDR2 FQNEAQ. Trimming shortened V by 1 base and J by 5 bases, and 11 bases separated the two germline ends. The CDR3 DNA reads TGTGCCAGCAGCTTAGGGGAGGGAAGAACTGAAGCTTTCTTT. Translation: CASSLGEGRTEAFF.

The genes are TRBV7-3 and TRBJ2-1; TRBD2 matches 14 bases. V lost 4 bases, J lost 6 bases, and 2 bases stayed unmatched. The CDR3 runs 15 residues. CDR1 is SGHTA, CDR2 FQGTGA, per germline. The CDR3 loop is CASSSGLAGVNEQFF. CDR3 nucleotides: TGTGCCAGCAGCTCGGGACTAGCGGGAGTCAATGAGCAGTTCTTC.

J is TRBJ2-1 and V is TRBV7-9; a possible D gene is TRBD2 (5 bases). Trimming took off 4 bases at V and 5 bases at J, with 15 bases between the two ends. Germline V gives CDR1 SEHNR, CDR2 FQNEAQ (reference sequence). CDR3 length: 15 residues. CDR3 region: CASSSWHARDNEQFF. The CDR3 DNA reads as TGTGCCAGCAGCTCGTGGCACGCGAGGGACAATGAGCAGTTCTTC. The entire variable domain, with the rest obtained from reference TRBV7-9 and TRBJ2-1, is as follows: DTGVSQNPRHKITKRGQNVTFRCDPISEHNRLYWYRQTLGQGPEFLTYFQNEAQLEKSRLLSDRFSAERPKGSFSTLEIQRTEQGDSAMYLCASSSWHARDNEQFFGPGTRLTVL.

The J gene is TRBJ2-7, the V gene TRBV10-3; a weak D match, TRBD1 (6 bases). Germline CDR1 and CDR2: ENHRY and SYGVKD. Deletions cut 4 bases from V and 3 bases from J, with 13 bases between. The CDR3 consists of 14 residues. CDR3 sequence reads: CAISGDKGNYEQYF. In nucleotides, the CDR3 is TGTGCCATCAGTGGGGACAAGGGGAACTACGAGCAGTACTTC.

The CDR3 reads CASSYIDRVYEQYF. The DNA for the CDR3 is TGTGCCAGCAGTTACATAGACAGGGTCTACGAGCAGTACTTC. The chain has TRBV6-6 and TRBJ2-7; 7 bases match TRBD1. V was clipped by 2 bases and J by 3 bases; unmatched bases: 4. This CDR3 is built from 14 residues. Germline V gene lookup returns CDR1 MNHNY and CDR2 SVGAGI (reference sequence).

The rearrangement uses TRBV7-9 and TRBJ1-3; 7 positions match TRBD1. Looked up from germline, CDR1 is SEHNR and CDR2 is FQNEAQ (reference sequence). The CDR3 totals 16 residues. With 4 bases clipped from V and 0 bases from J, the junction kept 6 bases outside the gene matches. CDR3 in DNA: TGTGCCAGCAGCTCCACACGGGACAGCTCTGGAAACACCATATATTTT. Translation: CASSSTRDSSGNTIYF.

The chain combines TRBV18 with TRBJ1-5; 9 bases fit TRBD1. J gave up 5 bases and V 4 bases, and 9 bases lay outside the gene matches. In germline, CDR1 is KGHSH, CDR2 LQKENI. The CDR3 sequence is 16 residues long. The DNA for the CDR3 is TGTGCCAGCTCACAAGCTGGGACAGGGAGACATCAGCCCCAGCATTTT. Amino acids: CASSQAGTGRHQPQHF.

The V gene is TRBV9, the J gene TRBJ2-5; 7 nucleotides agree with TRBD2. CDR3 length: 16 amino acids. The V segment lost 0 bases and the J segment 3 bases; nucleotides outside the gene matches: 8. Germline-derived CDR1 and CDR2 are SGDLS and YYNGEE. The CDR3 loop is CASSVASGGIKETQYF. The CDR3 DNA sequence: TGTGCCAGCAGCGTAGCTAGCGGAGGGATTAAAGAGACCCAGTACTTC.

This clone has only one observation. The rearrangement uses TRBV30 and TRBJ2-2; tentative D call: TRBD1 (5 bases). The V gene lost 2 bases and the J gene lost 7 bases, with 23 bases spanning the gap. This CDR3 has 17 residues. CDR1 is GTSNPN and CDR2 is SVGIG in the germline V gene (reference sequence). The CDR3 sequence is CAWSRVKNRWTGGELFF. DNA for the CDR3: TGTGCCTGGAGTCGAGTCAAGAACAGGTGGACGGGCGGGGAGCTGTTTTTT.

This chain connects TRBV2 to TRBJ2-1; TRBD2 agrees at 13 bases. The CDR3 runs to 16 residues. CDR1 is SNHLY and CDR2 is FYNNEI in the germline V gene. V gave up 5 bases and J gave up 7 bases; unmatched junction bases: 8. CDR3 nucleotide sequence: TGTGCCAGCAGTCAAACTAGCGGGAGGGCCGGGAATGAGCAGTTCTTC. Its protein product is CASSQTSGRAGNEQFF.

This chain uses TRBV5-1 with TRBJ2-5; D gene unclear. Deletions cut 3 bases from V and 0 bases from J, with 12 bases between. The CDR3 loop spans 15 amino acids. Per germline, CDR1 SGHRS and CDR2 YFSETQ. DNA for the CDR3: TGCGCCAGCAGCTCACAGACACAGTACCAAGAGACCCAGTACTTC. This encodes CASSSQTQYQETQYF.

V usage is TRBV7-3 and J usage is TRBJ2-1; D gene ambiguous. V lost 4 bases to trimming and J lost 12 bases, with 16 bases between them. Germline-derived CDR1 and CDR2 are SGHTA and FQGTGA. The CDR3 is 13 residues long. The CDR3 nucleotides read TGTGCCAGCAGCTCCCCTCACTCCCCCGTGCAGTTCTTC. This sequence encodes CASSSPHSPVQFF.

The chain joins TRBV21-1 to TRBJ2-1; TRBD2 was called by the table and not checked on the DNA. TRBV21-1 is described as a pseudogene. The CDR3 totals 16 residues. The CDR3 DNA reads TGTGCCAGCAGCAAGGTCACGGGACTAGTATACAATGAGCAGTTCTTC. Protein product: CASSKVTGLVYNEQFF.

The chain recombines TRBV7-9 with TRBJ2-4, with 7 positions matching TRBD1. The CDR3 extends over 14 amino acids. Germline V lookup: CDR1 SEHNR, CDR2 FQNEAQ (reference sequence). V trimming: 1 base; J trimming: 8 bases; junction bases outside the gene matches: 5. Here the CDR3 DNA reads TGTGCCAGCAGCTTAGGGACAGGAAATTACATTCAGTACTTC. Amino acids: CASSLGTGNYIQYF. Full variable domain (outside the CDR3, taken from reference TRBV7-9 and TRBJ2-4): DTGVSQNPRHKITKRGQNVTFRCDPISEHNRLYWYRQTLGQGPEFLTYFQNEAQLEKSRLLSDRFSAERPKGSFSTLEIQRTEQGDSAMYLCASSLGTGNYIQYFGAGTRLSVL.

The chain is built from TRBV2 and TRBJ2-1; 9 bases match TRBD2. This CDR3 spans 17 amino acids. CDR1 is SNHLY, CDR2 FYNNEI, per germline. Germline trimming cut 2 bases from V and 8 bases from J; bases unmatched to any gene: 13. CDR3 nucleotides: TGTGCCAGCAGTGAAAGCCCAGCGGGAGGAGTAGGGGATGAGCAGTTCTTC. This translates into CASSESPAGGVGDEQFF.

The chain is built from TRBV28 and TRBJ1-5; TRBD1 matches at 7 bases. Per the germline V gene, CDR1 is MDHEN and CDR2 is SYDVKM. The CDR3 extends over 13 amino acids. J gave up 2 bases and V 11 bases, and 6 bases lay outside the gene matches. DNA of the CDR3: TGTGCCGTTAGACAGGGTGGCAATCAGCCCCAGCATTTT. Its protein product is CAVRQGGNQPQHF.

The V and J genes are TRBV28 and TRBJ2-5; D call uncertain. Per the germline V gene, CDR1 is MDHEN and CDR2 is SYDVKM. The CDR3 covers 10 residues. V dropped 8 bases and J dropped 5 bases, with 6 bases sitting between them. The CDR3 loop reads CASLRETQYF. As DNA, the CDR3 is TGTGCCAGCCTCCGGGAGACCCAGTACTTC.